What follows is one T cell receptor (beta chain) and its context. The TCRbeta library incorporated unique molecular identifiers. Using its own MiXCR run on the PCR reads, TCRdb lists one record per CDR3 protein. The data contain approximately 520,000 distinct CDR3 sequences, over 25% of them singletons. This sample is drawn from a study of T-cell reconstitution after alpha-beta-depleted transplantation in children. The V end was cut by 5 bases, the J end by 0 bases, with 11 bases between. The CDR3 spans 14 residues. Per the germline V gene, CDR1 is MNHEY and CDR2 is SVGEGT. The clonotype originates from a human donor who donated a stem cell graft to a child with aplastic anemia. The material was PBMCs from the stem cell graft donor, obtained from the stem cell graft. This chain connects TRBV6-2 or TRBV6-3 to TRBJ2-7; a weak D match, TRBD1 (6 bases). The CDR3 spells CASSPLTGSYEQYF. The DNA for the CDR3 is TGTGCCAGCAGTCCTCTGACAGGCTCCTACGAGCAGTACTTC.